What follows are 31 T cell receptor beta chains derived from one specimen sequenced in a study of kidney transplant recipient with SARS-CoV-2 infection. TCRdb passed the reads through MiXCR, listing each CDR3 protein once. The sample has roughly 250,000 distinct CDR3 sequences; under 35% are singletons. Sequencing used a blood sample, obtained at baseline and around day 110 from a kidney transplant recipient. The receptors here all came from a male patient between 25 and 40 years old who had COVID-19 and was a kidney transplant recipient. Some T cells may be the graft donor's.

The sample holds a few counts of this clonotype. The rearrangement uses TRBV6-2 or TRBV6-3 and TRBJ2-2, with TRBD2 identical over 8 bases. Germline assignment: CDR1 MNHEY and CDR2 SVGEGT. This CDR3 is built from 17 residues. V lost 0 bases to trimming and J lost 6 bases; unmatched junction nucleotides: 9. For the CDR3, the DNA is TGTGCCAGCAGTTACTCCAGCGGGAGTTGGTCTTCCGGGGAGCTGTTTTTT. As protein: CASSYSSGSWSSGELFF.

Details on this clonotype: This may arise from a read error, as a much more abundant clone is one base away. The chain carries TRBV14 and TRBJ2-2, with D possibly being TRBD2 (5 bases). CDR1 is SGHDN and CDR2 is FVKESK in the germline V gene. This CDR3 is built from 17 residues. CDR3 protein: CASSPKVRVGNTGEMFF. As DNA, the CDR3 is TGTGCCAGCAGCCCAAAGGTACGAGTCGGGAACACCGGGGAGATGTTTTTT.

This clonotype was found many times. V gene TRBV11-3 combines with J gene TRBJ1-2; D unclear. This CDR3 has 17 amino acids. The germline V gene encodes CDR1 SGHNT and CDR2 YENEEA. The ends were cut back, 5 bases at V and 4 bases at J, with 23 bases in the middle. The CDR3 coding sequence is TGTGCCAGCAGCCGGGCTGGCGATCTCGGAAAGACCTATGGCTACACCTTC. Protein: CASSRAGDLGKTYGYTF.

This clonotype was detected many times. The rearrangement uses TRBV20-1 and TRBJ2-7; D is perhaps TRBD2 (7 bases). Deletions cut 6 bases from V and 4 bases from J, with 22 bases between. This CDR3 is built from 15 residues. In germline, CDR1 is DFQATT, CDR2 SNEGSKA (reference sequence). CDR3 DNA: TGCAGTGCCCCGAATCCTCGGGGGGCGGCGTACGAGCAGTACTTC. It codes for CSAPNPRGAAYEQYF.

This clonotype was seen ten or more times. The chain has TRBV14 and TRBJ2-1; possible D gene TRBD1, 7 bases. The J call may be incorrect, as the DNA end agrees better with TRBJ2-3. The CDR3 length is 13 residues. Germline CDR1 is SGHDN and CDR2 is FVKESK. CDR3 coding DNA: TGTGCCAGCAGCCGGACTACAGGGGAGACGCAGTATTTT. Encoded protein: CASSRTTGETQYF.

This clonotype was seen at least ten times. V gene TRBV5-1 combines with J gene TRBJ2-7, with no clear D. From germline, CDR1 is SGHRS and CDR2 YFSETQ. V was cut by 0 bases and J by 2 bases, with 12 bases left in between. The CDR3 covers 15 residues. The CDR3 bases are TGCGCCAGCAGCTTGGGTACGGGCCTAACCTACGAGCAGTACTTC. This translates into CASSLGTGLTYEQYF.

This clonotype was counted ten times or more. V and J are TRBV23-1 and TRBJ1-2; the D is unclear. TRBV23-1 is given ORF status, its function remaining uncertain. The V gene lost 5 bases and the J gene lost 4 bases, with 23 bases spanning the gap. CDR3 size: 17 residues. CDR3 nucleotide sequence: TGCGCCAGCAGTGTGACCGAGCTACGCAGAAAGACCTATGGCTACACCTTC. Protein product: CASSVTELRRKTYGYTF.

Notes on this clonotype: Given a much more abundant clone one base away, this may be a read error. The CDR3, as DNA: TGTGCCAGCAGCTTAGTACAGACCACCGGGGAGCTGGTTTTT. It translates to CASSLVQTTGELVF. The rearrangement uses TRBV7-3 and TRBJ2-2, with D maybe TRBD2 (5 bases). The V gene's germline CDR1 is SGHTA and CDR2 FQGTGA. This CDR3 has 14 residues.

For this clonotype: A clone one base away is much larger, so this may be a read error. The chain links TRBV10-3 to TRBJ2-5, with TRBD1 matching 8 bases. Germline CDR1 is ENHRY and CDR2 is SYGVKD. The CDR3 extends over 13 amino acids. V shed 3 bases, J shed 13 bases, and the junction held 10 bases outside the gene matches. CDR3 sequence: CAISEQGGDERYF. The CDR3 coding sequence is TGTGCCATCAGTGAACAGGGGGGTGACGAGCGGTACTTC.

About this clonotype: A read error may explain this, as a much larger clone is one base away. The rearrangement joins TRBV7-8 to TRBJ1-5; D not certain. This CDR3 contains 14 residues. From germline, CDR1 is SGHVS and CDR2 FQNEAQ. This CDR3 reads CASGLKAADQPQHF. In DNA form, the CDR3 reads TGTGCCAGCGGCTTAAAGGCAGCCGATCAGCCCCAGCATTTT. Drawing the rest from reference TRBV7-8 and TRBJ1-5, the complete variable domain is GAGVSQSPRYKVAKRGQDVALRCDPISGHVSLFWYQQALGQGPEFLTYFQNEAQLDKSGLPSDRFFAERPEGSVSTLKIQRTQQEDSAVYLCASGLKAADQPQHFGDGTRLSIL.

This clonotype was seen repeatedly, ten times or more. The CDR3 DNA reads as TGTGCCACCAGCCTGGTGTTAAGGTGTGGAAAGACCTATGGCTACACCTTC. Translating gives CATSLVLRCGKTYGYTF. The J gene is TRBJ1-2, the V gene TRBV15, with D hard to call. CDR1 LNHNV and CDR2 YYDKDF come from the germline V gene (reference sequence). The CDR3 is made up of 17 amino acids. V lost 5 bases, J lost 4 bases, and 23 bases lay in between.

This chain links TRBV12-3 or TRBV12-4 with TRBJ2-1; tentatively, D is TRBD2 (5 bases). The CDR3 totals 15 residues. Trimming took off 5 bases at V and 0 bases at J, with 11 bases between the two ends. In nucleotides, the CDR3 is TGTGCCAGCAGTCGTAAGCGGAACTCCTACAATGAGCAGTTCTTC. It encodes CASSRKRNSYNEQFF.

The chain recombines TRBV3-1 with TRBJ2-1; 11 positions match TRBD2. The CDR3 has 17 residues. The J segment lost 4 bases and the V segment lost 4 bases, leaving 9 bases of the junction unmatched. CDR1 and CDR2 from the germline V gene are LGHDT and YNNKEL (reference sequence). The CDR3 region is CASSRTSGSGIYNEQFF. The CDR3 DNA is TGTGCCAGCAGCCGTACTAGCGGGAGTGGAATATACAATGAGCAGTTCTTC.

As regards this clonotype: It may be a read error: a sequence one base away is much more abundant. V is TRBV4-1 and J is TRBJ2-5, with a weak D call TRBD2 (5 bases). The germline CDR1 and CDR2 sequences are MGHRA and YSYEKL. The V end was cut by 3 bases, the J end by 4 bases, with 18 bases between. The CDR3 consists of 16 residues. This CDR3 reads CASSQALEQSGETQYF. The CDR3 nucleotides read TGCGCCAGCAGCCAGGCACTAGAGCAGAGTGGAGAGACCCAGTACTTC.

This clonotype has a count of ten or more. The chain combines TRBV4-3 with TRBJ1-2; D is unclear. The CDR3 has 17 amino acids. Germline V gives CDR1 LGHNA, CDR2 YSLEER. The ends were cut back, 4 bases at V and 4 bases at J, with 22 bases in the middle. CDR3 coding DNA: TGCGCCAGCAGCCGGTACCCAGGACGTCGAAAGACCTATGGCTACACCTTC. Residues: CASSRYPGRRKTYGYTF.

This clonotype has ten or more counts. The gene calls are TRBV20-1 and TRBJ1-2; D is ambiguous. CDR3 length: 14 residues. Germline V CDR1 and CDR2: DFQATT, SNEGSKA (reference sequence). Trimming took 0 bases from V and 5 from J, leaving 13 bases between them. The CDR3 spells CSARDFTKVYGYTF. In nucleotides, the CDR3 is TGCAGTGCTAGAGATTTTACGAAAGTATATGGCTACACCTTC.

This sequence joins TRBV5-1 and TRBJ2-5; TRBD2 matches at 7 bases. The CDR3 totals 15 residues. Germline V gene lookup returns CDR1 SGHRS and CDR2 YFSETQ. The trim removed 0 bases at V and 1 base at J, leaving 3 bases unmatched. The CDR3 nucleotides read TGCGCCAGCAGCTTGGTCACTAGCGCCCAAGAGACCCAGTACTTC. Its protein is CASSLVTSAQETQYF.

This clonotype was detected once. This may come from a read error, since a much larger clone is one base off. This rearrangement joins TRBV20-1 to TRBJ2-6; D unresolved. The length of the CDR3 is 16 residues. Germline CDR1 DFQATT, CDR2 SNEGSKA (reference sequence). The CDR3: CNASQTPISGANVLTF. CDR3 coding DNA: TGCAATGCTTCACAGACACCTATCTCTGGGGCCAACGTCCTGACTTTC.

Points on this clonotype: A much larger clone sits a single nucleotide away, making a read error possible. The chain employs TRBV6-6 and TRBJ2-6; possibly TRBD1 for D (5 bases). The CDR3 is made up of 18 amino acids. Germline assignment: CDR1 MNHNY and CDR2 SVGAGI (reference sequence). The CDR3 region is CASSYSAWQGSGANDLTF. The DNA for the CDR3 is TGTGCCAGCAGTTACTCTGCGTGGCAGGGTTCTGGGGCCAACGACCTGACTTTC.

This clonotype was observed many times. The V and J genes are TRBV5-5 and TRBJ2-3, with unresolved D. Per germline, CDR1 SGHKS and CDR2 YYEKEE (reference sequence). V dropped 3 bases and J dropped 4 bases, with 12 bases sitting between them. There are 14 residues in the CDR3. CDR3 sequence (DNA): TGTGCCAGCAGCTCCCCGCTCTTCGCAGATACGCAGTATTTT. Protein sequence: CASSSPLFADTQYF.

This chain uses TRBV4-2 with TRBJ2-3, with 12 bases fitting TRBD2. The trim removed 0 bases at V and 7 bases at J, leaving 8 bases unmatched. The CDR3 contains 17 residues. Germline CDR1 is LGHNA and CDR2 is YNFKEQ. CDR3 protein: CASSQDLTSGGTYTQYF. The CDR3, as DNA: TGTGCCAGCAGCCAAGATCTGACTAGCGGGGGAACTTATACGCAGTATTTT.

Of note for this clonotype: One junction end disagrees with the germline gene, perhaps due to a read error. The chain carries TRBV6-9 and TRBJ1-2; no reliable D call. The length of the CDR3 is 17 residues. CDR1 is MNHGY and CDR2 is SVAAGI in the germline V gene. CDR3 DNA sequence: TGTGCCAGCAGTGGGAGGGTGCCTTACGGAAAGACCTATGTCTACACCTTC. It specifies CASSGRVPYGKTYVYTF.

Concerning this clonotype: A much larger clonotype is one base distant, so this may be a read error. The gene calls are TRBV7-2 and TRBJ1-2, with D uncertain. This CDR3 is built from 17 residues. Per the germline V gene, CDR1 is SGHTA and CDR2 is FQGNSA. V lost 5 bases, J lost 4 bases, and 23 bases lay in between. CDR3 amino acids: CTSSRRTRDGKTYGYTF. In DNA form, the CDR3 reads TGTACCAGCAGCCGTCGTACCAGAGACGGAAAGACCTATGGCTACACCTTC.

Concerning this clonotype: Relative to the germline gene, one junction end is altered; a read error may explain this. The chain couples TRBV9 to TRBJ1-2; D ambiguous. The germline CDR1 and CDR2 sequences are SGDLS and YYNGEE. There are 16 residues in the CDR3. CDR3: CASSVRYSRKTYGHTF. CDR3 nucleotides: TGTGCCAGCTCCGTAAGGTACTCAAGAAAGACCTATGGCCACACCTTC.

In its sample, this clonotype was seen many times. The chain employs TRBV12-2 and TRBJ1-2. TRBV12-2 is a pseudogene. The CDR3 has 17 residues. In DNA form, the CDR3 reads TGTGCAAGTCGCTCGTGGTTGACTCCACGAAAGACCTATGGCTACACCTTC. This gives the protein CASRSWLTPRKTYGYTF.

This clonotype was detected a few times. This sequence may be a read error, since a much larger clone differs from it by one base. The chain combines TRBV11-2 with TRBJ1-2, with D possibly matching TRBD1 (6 bases). Germline loops: CDR1 SGHAT, CDR2 FQNNGV. V lost 5 bases, J lost 4 bases, and 23 bases lay in between. This CDR3 region has 17 residues. The CDR3 nucleotides are TGTGCCAGCAGCCGGGGGGCAACAAGCAGAAAGACCTATGGCTACACCTTC. This encodes CASSRGATSRKTYGYTF.

This clonotype has at least ten counts. CDR3 protein: CASRMDSSNQPQHF. CDR3 DNA: TGTGCCAGCAGAATGGACAGTAGCAATCAGCCCCAGCATTTT. The chain has TRBV6-5 and TRBJ1-5; possible D gene TRBD1, 6 bases. CDR3 size: 14 residues. Germline V gene data show CDR1 as MNHEY and CDR2 as SVGAGI. Trimming pared 6 bases from V and 0 bases from J, leaving 9 bases between.

This clonotype was counted many times. The V and J genes are TRBV6-6 and TRBJ1-5; 9 nucleotides agree with TRBD1. The V segment lost 5 bases and the J segment 5 bases; nucleotides outside the gene matches: 7. The CDR3 length is 15 residues. CDR1 is MNHNY, CDR2 SVGAGI, per germline (reference sequence). The CDR3 DNA is TGTGCCAGCAGTATCCCGGGACAGGGACATCAGCCCCAGCATTTT. The encoded protein is CASSIPGQGHQPQHF.

On this clonotype itself: Given a much more abundant clone one base away, this may be a read error. The chain is built from TRBV20-1 and TRBJ1-2; D is uncertain. With 5 bases removed from V and 4 bases from J, the gap between germline ends came to 23 bases. In germline, CDR1 is DFQATT, CDR2 SNEGSKA (reference sequence). The CDR3 loop spans 16 amino acids. This CDR3 reads CSAYCVLFRKTYGYTF. In DNA, the CDR3 is TGCAGTGCTTACTGCGTGCTGTTTCGAAAGACCTATGGCTACACCTTC.

About this clonotype: A much larger clone lies one base from this, so it may be a read error. The J gene is TRBJ1-2, the V gene TRBV6-9; D remains unclear. Trimming stripped 4 bases from V and 4 bases from J, with 22 bases between. Looked up from germline, CDR1 is MNHGY and CDR2 is SVAAGI. The CDR3 totals 17 residues. The CDR3 DNA reads as TGTGCCAGCAGTTGGTGTCGGCCTTACGGAAAGACCTATGGCTACACCTTC. Encoded protein: CASSWCRPYGKTYGYTF.

In its sample, this clonotype was seen many times. The chain recombines TRBV24-1 with TRBJ1-2; D is unclear. The V gene's germline CDR1 is KGHDR and CDR2 SFDVKD. The CDR3 covers 17 residues. Trimming removed 6 bases from V and 4 bases from J, with 23 bases in between. The CDR3 loop reads CATSNNNSTRKTYGYTF. Written as DNA, the CDR3 is TGTGCCACCAGTAATAACAATAGTACCAGAAAGACCTATGGCTACACCTTC.